These 27 T cell receptor beta chains originate from one sample sequenced in a study of CD4 T cells in relation to SARS-CoV-2 and coronaviruses. Libraries were prepared by immunoSEQ multiplex PCR; TCRdb keeps only in-frame clonotypes and omits some of them. There are more than 25,000 clones in the sample; roughly 78% occur only once, and over 9% lies in the top ten. Unexposed donor CD4+ T cells date from about 2011-2018, before the COVID-19 pandemic. Isolation of CD4+ T cells took place after 10 days in culture. Which antigens these TCRs recognize remains unknown. Source material: CD4+ T cells from PBMCs, cultured in vitro. These receptors were collected from a human donor in good health.

This chain connects TRBV2 to TRBJ2-2, with D perhaps TRBD2 (5 bases). CDR3 size: 13 residues. Germline CDR1 is SNHLY and CDR2 is FYNNEI. The ends were cut back, 7 bases at V and 6 bases at J, with 12 bases in the middle. The CDR3 DNA follows: TGTGCCAGCAAGATCGGAGGACCCGGGGAGCTGTTTTTT. Encoded protein: CASKIGGPGELFF. The whole variable domain, filled in from reference TRBV2 and TRBJ2-2, reads EPEVTQTPSHQVTQMGQEVILRCVPISNHLYFYWYRQILGQKVEFLVSFYNNEISEKSEIFDDQFSVERPDGSNFTLKIRSTKLEDSAMYFCASKIGGPGELFFGEGSRLTVL.

The chain uses TRBV6-2 or TRBV6-3 and TRBJ2-3, with 10 bases matching TRBD2. Losses at the gene ends were 4 bases for V and 7 bases for J; bases not matched to a gene: 5. The germline gives CDR1 MNHEY, CDR2 SVGEGT. The CDR3 is made up of 14 amino acids. CDR3 nucleotides: TGTGCCAGCAGTTCCAGCGGGGGGGGAAATACGCAGTATTTT. It encodes CASSSSGGGNTQYF.

The chain couples TRBV7-9 to TRBJ1-1; D call uncertain. This CDR3 spans 12 amino acids. The germline V gene has CDR1 SEHNR and CDR2 FQNEAQ (reference sequence). Trimming cost V 1 base and J 10 bases, with 10 bases left between them. The CDR3 DNA reads TGTGCCAGCAGCTTAGAGGAGGGAGTAGCTTTCTTT. Translation gives CASSLEEGVAFF.

The chain recombines TRBV5-1 with TRBJ2-3, with D hard to call. The CDR3 spans 15 residues. Germline values: CDR1 SGHRS, CDR2 YFSETQ. The V and J ends lost 0 bases and 6 bases respectively, with 14 bases between them. CDR3 bases: TGCGCCAGCAGCTTGGAGAGTAGCAGGTCGGATACGCAGTATTTT. Protein: CASSLESSRSDTQYF.

The chain links TRBV7-2 to TRBJ2-3, with no clear D. Trimming took 7 bases from V and 6 from J, leaving 11 bases between them. Germline CDR1 and CDR2: SGHTA and FQGNSA. The CDR3 length is 12 residues. The CDR3, as DNA: TGTGCCAGCAAGAGGTCGTCGGATACGCAGTATTTT. Translating it yields CASKRSSDTQYF.

Of note for this clone: This CDR3 is also generated by other DNA sequences in the sample. V and J are TRBV5-1 and TRBJ2-2; tentatively, D is TRBD1 or TRBD2 (5 bases each). There are 15 residues in the CDR3. Germline V CDR1 and CDR2: SGHRS, YFSETQ. Trimming took 1 base from V and 3 from J, leaving 10 bases between them. CDR3 amino acids: CASSLLQGDTGELFF. In DNA, the CDR3 is TGCGCCAGCAGCTTGTTGCAGGGAGACACCGGGGAGCTGTTTTTT. The whole variable domain, filled in from reference TRBV5-1 and TRBJ2-2, reads KAGVTQTPRYLIKTRGQQVTLSCSPISGHRSVSWYQQTPGQGLQFLFEYFSETQRNKGNFPGRFSGRQFSNSRSEMNVSTLELGDSALYLCASSLLQGDTGELFFGEGSRLTVL.

The rearrangement links TRBV30 to TRBJ1-6; D not resolved. Germline loops: CDR1 GTSNPN, CDR2 SVGIG (reference sequence). CDR3 length: 14 residues. V was cut by 7 bases and J by 7 bases, with 17 bases left in between. The CDR3 DNA sequence: TGTGCCTTGAAGCCCATCACTTCCAATTCACCCCTCCACTTT. It is translated as CALKPITSNSPLHF.

This clone was recorded a few times. The V and J genes are TRBV6-6 and TRBJ2-7; possible D gene TRBD1, 6 bases. Between the trimmed V and J ends, which lost 6 bases and 6 bases, there was a span of 15 bases. The CDR3 is 13 residues long. Germline assignment: CDR1 MNHNY and CDR2 SVGAGI (reference sequence). Written as DNA, the CDR3 is TGTGCCAGCAGGATGCAGGGGAACCGCGAGCAGTACTTC. Translation gives CASRMQGNREQYF.

The chain recombines TRBV20-1 with TRBJ2-5; the D gene is possibly TRBD2 (5 bases). Looked up from germline, CDR1 is DFQATT and CDR2 is SNEGSKA (reference sequence). The CDR3 runs 11 residues. V was cut by 4 bases and J by 7 bases, with 10 bases left in between. The CDR3 nucleotides read TGCAGTGCTATCCGGGCGGGGACCCAGTACTTC. Its translation is CSAIRAGTQYF.

The gene calls are TRBV5-1 and TRBJ2-1; TRBD1 matches 8 bases. The CDR3 is 15 amino acids. Germline CDR1 reads SGHRS; CDR2 reads YFSETQ. Trimming removed 4 bases from V and 4 bases from J; junction bases left unmatched: 7. Here the CDR3 reads CASSPRTGRYNEQFF. In nucleotides, the CDR3 is TGCGCCAGCAGCCCACGGACAGGGAGATACAATGAGCAGTTCTTC.

This chain uses TRBV7-9 with TRBJ2-5; D is unclear. With 4 bases removed from V and 4 bases from J, the gap between germline ends came to 22 bases. The CDR3 contains 17 residues. Germline CDR1 and CDR2: SEHNR and FQNEAQ (reference sequence). CDR3: CASSSGDVGTTRETQYF. Here the CDR3 DNA reads TGTGCCAGCAGCTCGGGTGATGTGGGCACAACAAGAGAGACCCAGTACTTC.

The CDR3 coding sequence is TGCGCCAGCAGTGAGTTGGTGGGCACTGAAGCTTTCTTT. It specifies CASSELVGTEAFF. The chain joins TRBV10-1 to TRBJ1-1, with no clear D. This CDR3 has 13 amino acids. Trimming cost V 1 base and J 4 bases, with 7 bases left between them. Germline assignment: CDR1 WNHNN and CDR2 SYGVQD (reference sequence).

The gene calls are TRBV11-3 and TRBJ1-6, with D perhaps matching TRBD1 (6 bases). Trimming pared 4 bases from V and 9 bases from J, leaving 13 bases between. From germline, CDR1 is SGHNT and CDR2 YENEEA. This CDR3 region has 14 residues. The DNA of the CDR3 is TGTGCCAGCAGCTCGGGGGGGCCGGGTTCACCCCTCCACTTT. Encoded protein: CASSSGGPGSPLHF.

The chain has TRBV5-8 and TRBJ2-7, with D tentatively TRBD2 (5 bases). The CDR3 extends over 14 amino acids. The germline V gene encodes CDR1 SGHTS and CDR2 YDEGEE. V gave up 1 base and J gave up 0 bases, with 8 bases separating them. CDR3 DNA: TGTGCCAGCAGCTTGAAAGGAGGCTCCTACGAGCAGTACTTC. Encoded protein: CASSLKGGSYEQYF.

V is TRBV5-1 and J is TRBJ2-7, with 7 nucleotides matching TRBD1. This CDR3 spans 13 amino acids. Trimming removed 4 bases from V and 9 bases from J; junction bases left unmatched: 10. Germline CDR1 is SGHRS and CDR2 is YFSETQ. The DNA for the CDR3 is TGCGCCAGCAGCCCCCGACAGGGCCAGGCGCAGTACTTC. Translated, it gives CASSPRQGQAQYF. The full variable domain, its missing parts supplied by reference TRBV5-1 and TRBJ2-7, is KAGVTQTPRYLIKTRGQQVTLSCSPISGHRSVSWYQQTPGQGLQFLFEYFSETQRNKGNFPGRFSGRQFSNSRSEMNVSTLELGDSALYLCASSPRQGQAQYFGPGTRLTVT.

This clone was picked up a small number of times. This chain connects TRBV5-1 to TRBJ1-2; D call uncertain. The germline V gene encodes CDR1 SGHRS and CDR2 YFSETQ. The CDR3 contains 13 residues. Deletions cut 4 bases from V and 8 bases from J, with 15 bases between. The CDR3 region has the DNA TGCGCCAGCAGCCTGGATCCGGGGTCGGGCTACACCTTC. Protein sequence: CASSLDPGSGYTF. Full variable domain (missing parts from reference TRBV5-1 and TRBJ1-2): KAGVTQTPRYLIKTRGQQVTLSCSPISGHRSVSWYQQTPGQGLQFLFEYFSETQRNKGNFPGRFSGRQFSNSRSEMNVSTLELGDSALYLCASSLDPGSGYTFGSGTRLTVV.

This rearrangement joins TRBV7-8 to TRBJ2-6, with 9 bases identical to TRBD2. V shed 5 bases, J shed 0 bases, and the junction held 8 bases outside the gene matches. Germline assignment: CDR1 SGHVS and CDR2 FQNEAQ. The CDR3 totals 18 residues. For the CDR3, the DNA is TGTGCCAGCAGCGGAAGGGTAGCGGGAGTCTCTGGGGCCAACGTCCTGACTTTC. It yields the protein CASSGRVAGVSGANVLTF.

The CDR3 DNA reads as TGCGCCAGCAGCCAAGCGAACAGGGAGGTTGGTCAGCCCCAGCATTTT. This codes for CASSQANREVGQPQHF. V is TRBV4-1 and J is TRBJ1-5; tentatively, D is TRBD1 (6 bases). The germline CDR1 and CDR2 sequences are MGHRA and YSYEKL. Trimming shortened V by 1 base and J by 6 bases, and 16 bases separated the two germline ends. The CDR3 totals 16 residues.

V usage is TRBV6-4 and J usage is TRBJ2-3; D remains unclear. Germline CDR1 and CDR2: MRHNA and SNTAGT. The V end was cut by 5 bases, the J end by 2 bases, with 20 bases between. CDR3 size: 17 residues. The CDR3 nucleotides are TGTGCCAGCAGTCTGAACACCGCACACACACACACAGATACGCAGTATTTT. Its protein product is CASSLNTAHTHTDTQYF.

V is TRBV12-3 or TRBV12-4 and J is TRBJ1-2; D is unclear. The CDR3 loop spans 10 amino acids. V gave up 9 bases and J gave up 6 bases, with 8 bases separating them. Written as DNA, the CDR3 is TGTGCCAGTTACGGAGATGGCTACACCTTC. Translating it yields CASYGDGYTF.

This clone appeared a few times. The rearrangement uses TRBV5-4 and TRBJ2-2; D unresolved. Between the trimmed V and J ends, which lost 4 bases and 3 bases, there was a span of 13 bases. CDR3 length: 15 amino acids. Germline V CDR1 and CDR2: SGHNT, YYREEE (reference sequence). DNA of the CDR3: TGTGCCAGCAGCCCCTCCTCCCTAGACACCGGGGAGCTGTTTTTT. It encodes CASSPSSLDTGELFF.

The rearrangement joins TRBV5-1 to TRBJ2-1; D may be TRBD1 or TRBD2 (5 bases each). Per germline, CDR1 SGHRS and CDR2 YFSETQ. Deletions cut 3 bases from V and 2 bases from J, with 15 bases between. The CDR3 runs 16 residues. The CDR3: CASSSKRDVAYNEQFF. The CDR3 nucleotides read TGCGCCAGCAGCTCAAAACGGGACGTAGCCTACAATGAGCAGTTCTTC.

This clone was seen once. The V gene is TRBV5-4, the J gene TRBJ1-4; D remains ambiguous. Trimming removed 0 bases from V and 8 bases from J, with 11 bases in between. CDR1 is SGHNT and CDR2 is YYREEE in the germline V gene (reference sequence). The CDR3 has 14 residues. The CDR3 DNA sequence: TGTGCCAGCAGCTTGGCCGGGTTGCCGGAAAAACTGTTTTTT. It translates to CASSLAGLPEKLFF.

Notes on this clone: A junction end diverges from the germline sequence, so it may reflect a read error. This chain connects TRBV11-2 to TRBJ1-1, with D unclear. CDR1 SGHAT and CDR2 FQNNGV come from the germline V gene. The CDR3 consists of 12 residues. The CDR3, as DNA: TGTGCCAGCAGCTTAGACGGCCGTCGGGCGTACTTT. Its translation is CASSLDGRRAYF.

The V and J genes are TRBV6-5 and TRBJ1-5; weak D call: TRBD1 (5 bases). The CDR3 spans 14 residues. The V gene's germline CDR1 is MNHEY and CDR2 SVGAGI. V lost 7 bases to trimming and J lost 4 bases, with 14 bases between them. DNA for the CDR3: TGTGCCAGCACCCCTACAGGTACTAATCAGCCCCAGCATTTT. It specifies CASTPTGTNQPQHF.

The chain carries TRBV13 and TRBJ2-5; D is ambiguous. This CDR3 spans 17 amino acids. CDR1 is PRHDT, CDR2 FYEKMQ, per germline (reference sequence). Trimming left V 1 base short and J 1 base short, with 16 bases between. CDR3 loop: CASSLARSLVFQETQYF. DNA for the CDR3: TGTGCCAGCAGCTTAGCCCGAAGTCTAGTTTTCCAAGAGACCCAGTACTTC. Using reference TRBV13 and TRBJ2-5 for the parts outside the CDR3, the full variable domain is AAGVIQSPRHLIKEKRETATLKCYPIPRHDTVYWYQQGPGQDPQFLISFYEKMQSDKGSIPDRFSAQQFSDYHSELNMSSLELGDSALYFCASSLARSLVFQETQYFGPGTRLLVL.

This clone appeared a single time. The chain couples TRBV6-4 to TRBJ2-1; D remains unclear. Germline V gene sequence: CDR1 MRHNA, CDR2 SNTAGT. The CDR3 is 12 amino acids. V dropped 3 bases and J dropped 9 bases, with 9 bases sitting between them. In nucleotides, the CDR3 is TGTGCCAGCAGTGAAGGGTACGGTGAGCAGTTCTTC. Translating it yields CASSEGYGEQFF.